Below, 6 T cell receptor beta chains from the same sample are listed, as sequenced in a study of blood T cells in healthy people across ages. The second PCR ran roughly 6 to 12 cycles with a sample-barcoded 5' primer and J-beta primers. TCRdb reprocessed the 5' RACE reads via MiXCR and lists one record per CDR3 protein. Seen here are around 970,000 distinct CDR3 sequences, just over 50% observed once, and the top ten hold 20% to 25%. The specimen was blood. The receptor source for this set is a woman in her sixties or seventies in good health.

The chain is built from TRBV28 and TRBJ1-5; D might be TRBD1 (5 bases). The length of the CDR3 is 15 residues. V dropped 4 bases and J dropped 3 bases, with 13 bases sitting between them. Germline V CDR1 and CDR2: MDHEN, SYDVKM. The CDR3 loop reads CASSWDPRTNQPQHF. The CDR3, as DNA: TGTGCCAGCAGTTGGGACCCCAGGACCAATCAGCCCCAGCATTTT.

This clonotype was seen more than once but under ten times. The V gene is TRBV13, the J gene TRBJ2-7, with 15 bases fitting TRBD2. V lost 3 bases and J lost 8; bases outside the gene matches: 5. In germline, CDR1 is PRHDT, CDR2 FYEKMQ (reference sequence). CDR3 length: 15 amino acids. CDR3 sequence reads: CASSFGTSGRIKQYF. CDR3 sequence (DNA): TGTGCCAGCAGCTTCGGGACTAGCGGGAGGATTAAGCAGTACTTC.

The genes are TRBV7-2 and TRBJ2-1, with D possibly matching TRBD2 (5 bases). The germline V gene encodes CDR1 SGHTA and CDR2 FQGNSA. With 5 bases removed from V and 7 bases from J, the gap between germline ends came to 12 bases. CDR3 length: 13 residues. CDR3 sequence: CASSKYTSNEQFF. In DNA form, the CDR3 reads TGTGCCAGCAGCAAGTACACTAGTAATGAGCAGTTCTTC.

The chain links TRBV7-9 to TRBJ2-6; D possibly corresponds to TRBD2 (6 bases). The CDR3 extends over 19 amino acids. Germline values: CDR1 SEHNR, CDR2 FQNEAQ (reference sequence). V was shortened by 4 bases and J by 0 bases, with 19 bases between the two germline ends. The CDR3 nucleotides are TGTGCCAGCAGCTCGAGACCGGGACTTGCCCTCTCTGGGGCCAACGTCCTGACTTTC. This encodes CASSSRPGLALSGANVLTF. The full variable domain, in which reference TRBV7-9 and TRBJ2-6 provide the parts outside the CDR3, is DTGVSQNPRHKITKRGQNVTFRCDPISEHNRLYWYRQTLGQGPEFLTYFQNEAQLEKSRLLSDRFSAERPKGSFSTLEIQRTEQGDSAMYLCASSSRPGLALSGANVLTFGAGSRLTVL.

This clonotype was counted a single time. DNA for the CDR3: TGTGCCACCAGCAGAGGAGGAGGGGTTGGTCCCCAGCATTTT. Protein product: CATSRGGGVGPQHF. This sequence joins TRBV15 and TRBJ1-5; a possible D gene is TRBD1 (5 bases). From germline, CDR1 is LNHNV and CDR2 YYDKDF (reference sequence). The CDR3 runs 14 residues. The V and J ends lost 1 base and 10 bases respectively, with 14 bases between them.

This clonotype was counted between two and nine times. CDR3 amino acids: CSATQDLGGYGYTF. The CDR3 region has the DNA TGCAGCGCCACCCAGGACCTCGGCGGCTATGGCTACACCTTC. The chain links TRBV29-1 to TRBJ1-2; D is uncertain. The germline V gene encodes CDR1 SQVTM and CDR2 ANQGSEA. The CDR3 spans 14 residues. Trimming took 7 bases from V and 4 from J, leaving 19 bases between them.